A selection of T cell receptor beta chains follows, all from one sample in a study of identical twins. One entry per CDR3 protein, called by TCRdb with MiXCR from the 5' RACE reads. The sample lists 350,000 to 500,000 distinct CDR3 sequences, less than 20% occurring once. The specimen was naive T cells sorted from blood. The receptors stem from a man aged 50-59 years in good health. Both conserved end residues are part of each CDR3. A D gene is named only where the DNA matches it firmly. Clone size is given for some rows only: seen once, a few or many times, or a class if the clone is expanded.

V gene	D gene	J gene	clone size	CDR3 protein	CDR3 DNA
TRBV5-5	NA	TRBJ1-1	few	CASSLVPLLRDTEAFF	TGTGCCAGCAGCTTGGTGCCCTTATTACGGGACACTGAAGCTTTCTTT
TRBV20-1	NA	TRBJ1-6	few	CSASRDSSSTPLHF	TGCAGTGCTTCCCGGGACTCTTCGTCGACACCCCTCCACTTT
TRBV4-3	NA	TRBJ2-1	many	CASSQGPSSYNEQFF	TGCGCCAGCAGCCAAGGGCCGAGCTCCTACAATGAGCAGTTCTTC
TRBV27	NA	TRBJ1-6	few	CASKYRYGSPLHF	TGTGCCAGCAAGTACCGATATGGTTCACCCCTCCACTTT
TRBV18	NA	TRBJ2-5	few	CASSGRQKGETQYF	TGTGCCAGCTCAGGCCGTCAGAAGGGAGAGACCCAGTACTTC
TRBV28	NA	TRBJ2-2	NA	CATRIGGALTDNTGELFF	TGTGCCACCAGAATTGGCGGGGCCTTGACTGATAACACCGGGGAGCTGTTTTTT
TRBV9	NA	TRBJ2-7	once	CASSVMGGPRSYEQYF	TGTGCCAGCAGCGTGATGGGGGGGCCTCGCTCCTACGAGCAGTACTTC
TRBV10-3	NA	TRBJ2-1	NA	CAISGGPHLYNEQFF	TGTGCCATCAGTGGAGGTCCCCACCTCTACAATGAGCAGTTCTTC
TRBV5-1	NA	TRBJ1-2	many	CASSLNQGLGYGYTF	TGCGCCAGCAGCCTCAATCAGGGTCTAGGCTATGGCTACACCTTC
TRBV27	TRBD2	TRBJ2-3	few	CASRVSGGTSSTDTQYF	TGTGCCAGCCGCGTCAGCGGGGGGACTTCTAGCACAGATACGCAGTATTTT
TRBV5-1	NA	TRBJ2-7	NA	CASSLVRGQYEQYF	TGCGCCAGCAGCTTGGTCAGGGGCCAGTACGAGCAGTACTTC
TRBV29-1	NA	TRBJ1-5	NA	CSVGGGSNQPQHF	TGCAGCGTTGGCGGGGGTAGCAATCAGCCCCAGCATTTT
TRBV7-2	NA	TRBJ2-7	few	CASSLGVSGRNEQYF	TGTGCCAGCAGCTTAGGTGTTTCGGGCAGAAACGAGCAGTACTTC
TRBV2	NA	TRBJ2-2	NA	CASSGPGTNTGELFF	TGTGCCAGCAGTGGTCCAGGGACGAACACCGGGGAGCTGTTTTTT
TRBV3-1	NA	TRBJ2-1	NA	CASSQDLWGRPSHHNEQFF	TGTGCCAGCAGCCAAGATCTATGGGGGAGGCCGTCCCACCACAATGAGCAGTTCTTC
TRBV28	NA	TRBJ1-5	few	CASRWRDSNQPQHF	TGTGCCAGCAGGTGGAGGGATAGCAATCAGCCCCAGCATTTT
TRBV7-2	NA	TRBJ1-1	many	CASSLYGVTNTEAFF	TGTGCCAGCAGCTTATATGGGGTCACGAACACTGAAGCTTTCTTT
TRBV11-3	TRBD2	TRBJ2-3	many	CASSRGERGDTQYF	TGTGCCAGCAGCCGCGGGGAGCGGGGAGATACGCAGTATTTT
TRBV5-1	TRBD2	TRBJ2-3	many	CASSLGLVTDTQYF	TGCGCCAGCAGCTTAGGACTAGTCACAGATACGCAGTATTTT
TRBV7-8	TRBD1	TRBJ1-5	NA	CASSLARVGDRANQPQHF	TGTGCCAGCAGCTTAGCAAGGGTTGGGGACAGAGCCAATCAGCCCCAGCATTTT
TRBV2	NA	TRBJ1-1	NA	CASKIDAMNTEAFF	TGTGCCAGCAAAATCGATGCCATGAACACTGAAGCTTTCTTT
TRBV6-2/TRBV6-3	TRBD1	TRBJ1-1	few	CASSSYRGNTEAFF	TGTGCCAGCAGTTCCTACAGGGGGAACACTGAAGCTTTCTTT
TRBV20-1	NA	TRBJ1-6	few	CSASEAPNSPLHF	TGCAGTGCTAGCGAAGCGCCGAATTCACCCCTCCACTTT
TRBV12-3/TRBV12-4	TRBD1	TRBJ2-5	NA	CASSNRDRAQETQYF	TGTGCCAGCAGTAACCGGGACAGGGCCCAAGAGACCCAGTACTTC
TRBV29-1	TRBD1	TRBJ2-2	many	CSAPDRRTGELFF	TGCAGCGCTCCGGACAGGAGAACCGGGGAGCTGTTTTTT
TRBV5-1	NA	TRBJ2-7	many	CASSLAGLSYEQYF	TGCGCCAGCAGCCTAGCTGGATTATCCTACGAGCAGTACTTC
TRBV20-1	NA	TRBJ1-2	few	CSAMGGRSNYGYTF	TGCAGTGCCATGGGGGGGCGCAGTAACTATGGCTACACCTTC
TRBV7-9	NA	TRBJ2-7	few	CASSLQEGGPLF	TGTGCCAGCAGCCTACAAGAGGGAGGTCCCCTCTTC
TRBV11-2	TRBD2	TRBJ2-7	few	CASSITSGSNEQYF	TGTGCCAGCAGCATAACTAGCGGGAGCAACGAGCAGTACTTC
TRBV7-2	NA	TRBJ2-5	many	CASSEQGTLWETQYF	TGTGCCAGCAGCGAACAGGGAACATTGTGGGAGACCCAGTACTTC
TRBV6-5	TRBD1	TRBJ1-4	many	CASSYDRGEKLFF	TGTGCCAGCAGTTACGACAGGGGTGAAAAACTGTTTTTT
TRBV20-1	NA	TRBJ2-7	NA	CSARPPNAVGEQYF	TGCAGTGCTAGACCACCTAACGCCGTGGGCGAGCAGTACTTC
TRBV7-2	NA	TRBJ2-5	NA	CASSRDGTRGTQYF	TGTGCCAGCAGCAGAGACGGGACGAGGGGGACCCAGTACTTC
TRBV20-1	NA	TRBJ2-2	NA	CSATDHRNANTGELFF	TGCAGTGCAACTGACCATCGGAATGCGAACACCGGGGAGCTGTTTTTT
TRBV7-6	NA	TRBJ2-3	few	CASSLQGTDTQYF	TGTGCCAGCAGCTTACAGGGCACAGATACGCAGTATTTT
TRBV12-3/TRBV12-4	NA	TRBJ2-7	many	CASRGPSRYEQYF	TGTGCCAGCCGGGGACCCTCACGCTACGAGCAGTACTTC
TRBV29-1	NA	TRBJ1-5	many	CSVGGDQPQHF	TGCAGCGTTGGGGGGGATCAGCCCCAGCATTTT
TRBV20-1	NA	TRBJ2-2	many	CSARKDLEAEGHTGELFF	TGCAGTGCTAGAAAGGACCTAGAGGCGGAGGGCCACACCGGGGAGCTGTTTTTT
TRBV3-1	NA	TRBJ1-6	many	CASSQVYQANSPLHF	TGTGCCAGCAGCCAAGTGTATCAGGCAAATTCACCCCTCCACTTT
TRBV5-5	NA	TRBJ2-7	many	CASSLTYEQYF	TGTGCCAGCAGCTTGACCTACGAGCAGTACTTC
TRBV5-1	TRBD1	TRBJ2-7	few	CASSLGDRAYYEQYF	TGCGCCAGCAGCTTGGGGGACAGGGCCTACTACGAGCAGTACTTC
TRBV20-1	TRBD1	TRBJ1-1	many	CSADDRVTEAFF	TGCAGTGCTGACGACAGGGTCACTGAAGCTTTCTTT
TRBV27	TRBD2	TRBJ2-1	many	CASTIMGTSGRFGNEQFF	TGTGCCAGCACCATAATGGGGACTAGCGGGAGATTTGGGAATGAGCAGTTCTTC